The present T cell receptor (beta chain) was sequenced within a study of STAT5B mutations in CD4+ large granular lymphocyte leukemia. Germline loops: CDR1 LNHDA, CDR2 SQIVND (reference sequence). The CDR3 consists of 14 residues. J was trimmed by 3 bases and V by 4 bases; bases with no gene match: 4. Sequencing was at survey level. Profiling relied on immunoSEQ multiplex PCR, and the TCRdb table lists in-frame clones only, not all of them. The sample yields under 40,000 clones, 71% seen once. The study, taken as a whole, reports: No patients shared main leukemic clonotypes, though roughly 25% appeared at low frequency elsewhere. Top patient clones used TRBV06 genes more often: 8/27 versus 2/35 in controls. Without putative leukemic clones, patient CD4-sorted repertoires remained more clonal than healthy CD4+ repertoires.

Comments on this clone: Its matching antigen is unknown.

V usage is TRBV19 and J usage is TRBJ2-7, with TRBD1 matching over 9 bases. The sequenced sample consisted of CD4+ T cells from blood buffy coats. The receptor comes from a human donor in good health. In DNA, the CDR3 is TGTGCCAGTAGTAGAGACAGGGGGAGCTACGAGCAGTACTTC. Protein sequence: CASSRDRGSYEQYF.